A selection of T cell receptor beta chains follows, all from one sample in a study of cytomegalovirus exposure and HLA in healthy donors. TCRdb's table, derived via immunoSEQ multiplex PCR, lists solely in-frame clones and lacks some. The repertoire holds approximately 120,000 clones, with roughly 81% as singletons. Material: PBMCs. Every receptor here comes from a woman in her twenties or thirties in good health and CMV-seronegative. CDR3s include the opening cysteine and the closing phenylalanine or tryptophan. D genes are given only for firm matches. A row's size may be missing; if present it is once, few, many or a size class.

CDR3: CASSSTGDSGNTIYF
DNA: TGTGCCAGCAGCTCGACAGGGGACTCTGGAAACACCATATATTTT
V: TRBV7-3
D: TRBD1
J: TRBJ1-3
size: NA

CDR3: CASSLGDRRGETQYF
DNA: TGTGCCAGCAGCTTGGGGGACCGGCGGGGGGAGACCCAGTACTTC
V: TRBV5-4
D: TRBD2
J: TRBJ2-5
size: once

CDR3: CASSPRGGGTGELFF
DNA: TGCGCCAGCAGCCCGCGCGGGGGGGGGACCGGGGAGCTGTTTTTT
V: TRBV5-1
D: TRBD2
J: TRBJ2-2
size: NA

CDR3: CASSTGGQETQYF
DNA: TGTGCCAGTAGTACAGGGGGGCAAGAGACCCAGTACTTC
V: TRBV19
D: NA
J: TRBJ2-5
size: NA

CDR3: CASSPIGARGTQYF
DNA: TGTGCCAGTAGTCCTATTGGGGCGCGAGGGACCCAGTACTTC
V: TRBV19
D: NA
J: TRBJ2-5
size: NA

CDR3: CASSLSQSKRLRGYTF
DNA: TGCGCCAGCAGCTTATCACAGTCTAAGCGGCTCAGGGGCTACACCTTC
V: TRBV5-1
D: NA
J: TRBJ1-2
size: NA

CDR3: CASTLGAGVNTEAFF
DNA: TGTGCCAGCACCCTGGGGGCGGGGGTGAACACTGAAGCTTTCTTT
V: TRBV6-5
D: NA
J: TRBJ1-1
size: few

CDR3: CASRKGIAGRNEQFF
DNA: TGTGCCAGCAGGAAGGGAATAGCGGGAAGGAATGAGCAGTTCTTC
V: TRBV5-6
D: TRBD2
J: TRBJ2-1
size: NA

CDR3: CASSYSIGTGIPEAFF
DNA: TGTGCCAGCAGTTACTCGATCGGGACAGGGATACCTGAAGCTTTCTTT
V: TRBV6-6
D: TRBD1
J: TRBJ1-1
size: once

CDR3: CASSLTRTGELFF
DNA: TGTGCTAGCAGCCTGACTCGAACCGGGGAGCTGTTTTTT
V: TRBV7-7
D: NA
J: TRBJ2-2
size: NA

CDR3: CAISESMAGGTDTQYF
DNA: TGTGCCATCAGTGAGTCGATGGCCGGGGGCACAGATACGCAGTATTTT
V: TRBV10-3
D: NA
J: TRBJ2-3
size: few

CDR3: CASRGQGNTEAFF
DNA: TGTGCCAGTAGAGGGCAGGGGAACACTGAAGCTTTCTTT
V: TRBV19
D: NA
J: TRBJ1-1
size: NA

CDR3: CASSPGEGRYNEQFF
DNA: TGTGCCAGCAGCCCCGGGGAGGGGAGGTACAATGAGCAGTTCTTC
V: TRBV7-9
D: TRBD2
J: TRBJ2-1
size: NA

CDR3: CASSSPGGLRFRDTQYF
DNA: TGTGCCAGCAGCTCCCCTGGGGGACTTCGATTTCGAGATACGCAGTATTTT
V: TRBV9
D: NA
J: TRBJ2-3
size: NA

CDR3: CASSYVGQLNEQFF
DNA: TGTGCCAGCAGTTACGTGGGGCAGCTGAATGAGCAGTTCTTC
V: TRBV6-6
D: NA
J: TRBJ2-1
size: NA

CDR3: CASSTGLAGLNEQFF
DNA: TGTGCCAGTAGTACGGGACTAGCGGGACTCAATGAGCAGTTCTTC
V: TRBV19
D: TRBD2
J: TRBJ2-1
size: once

CDR3: CASSLADTQYF
DNA: TGTGCCAGCAGCTTAGCGGATACGCAGTATTTT
V: TRBV11-3
D: NA
J: TRBJ2-3
size: NA

CDR3: CASARTGSNQPQHF
DNA: TGTGCCAGTGCCCGGACAGGCTCTAATCAGCCCCAGCATTTT
V: TRBV19
D: TRBD1
J: TRBJ1-5
size: NA

CDR3: CAWSLGFQETQYF
DNA: TGTGCCTGGAGCCTAGGATTCCAAGAGACCCAGTACTTC
V: TRBV30
D: NA
J: TRBJ2-5
size: NA

CDR3: CASSLNSYQPQHF
DNA: TGTGCCAGCTCACTCAACTCTTATCAGCCCCAGCATTTT
V: TRBV18
D: NA
J: TRBJ1-5
size: NA

CDR3: CASSSYGGGTPYGYTF
DNA: TGTGCCAGCAGCTCATACGGCGGGGGGACACCCTATGGCTACACCTTC
V: TRBV7-3
D: NA
J: TRBJ1-2
size: NA

CDR3: CASSPGLGDYSGNTIYF
DNA: TGTGCCAGCAGCCCCGGGTTAGGAGACTACTCTGGAAACACCATATATTTT
V: TRBV7-9
D: NA
J: TRBJ1-3
size: NA

CDR3: CASSLGGQNYEQYF
DNA: TGCGCCAGCAGCTTGGGGGGACAGAACTACGAGCAGTACTTC
V: TRBV5-1
D: TRBD1
J: TRBJ2-7
size: NA

CDR3: CASTLDGQGPDTQYF
DNA: TGTGCCAGCACCCTCGATGGACAGGGGCCAGATACGCAGTATTTT
V: TRBV9
D: TRBD1
J: TRBJ2-3
size: once

CDR3: CASRAGTSGRGAREQYF
DNA: TGCGCCAGCAGGGCCGGGACTAGCGGGAGAGGGGCGCGAGAGCAGTACTTC
V: TRBV5-1
D: TRBD2
J: TRBJ2-7
size: few

CDR3: CASSPQTSGLSTDTQYF
DNA: TGTGCCAGCTCACCGCAGACTAGCGGGTTGAGCACAGATACGCAGTATTTT
V: TRBV18
D: TRBD2
J: TRBJ2-3
size: NA

CDR3: CASSFRGRVTPEQFF
DNA: TGTGCCAGCAGCTTCAGGGGGCGCGTTACCCCTGAGCAGTTCTTC
V: TRBV5-4
D: TRBD1
J: TRBJ2-1
size: NA

CDR3: CASRRTSGRAGYNEQFF
DNA: TGTGCCAGTAGAAGGACTAGCGGGAGGGCCGGGTACAATGAGCAGTTCTTC
V: TRBV19
D: TRBD2
J: TRBJ2-1
size: NA

CDR3: CATSRDWSYEQYF
DNA: TGTGCCACCAGCAGAGACTGGAGTTACGAGCAGTACTTC
V: TRBV15
D: NA
J: TRBJ2-7
size: NA

CDR3: CASSVRGPMNTEAFF
DNA: TGTGCCAGCTCGGTGAGGGGGCCAATGAACACTGAAGCTTTCTTT
V: TRBV18
D: TRBD1
J: TRBJ1-1
size: NA

CDR3: CASSFNGPGNTIYF
DNA: TGTGCCAGCAGTTTTAATGGGCCCGGAAACACCATATATTTT
V: TRBV27
D: NA
J: TRBJ1-3
size: NA

CDR3: CASSPGQTSYEQYF
DNA: TGTGCCAGCTCACCGGGACAGACCTCCTACGAGCAGTACTTC
V: TRBV18
D: TRBD1
J: TRBJ2-7
size: NA

CDR3: CASSGLAGGTGELFF
DNA: TGCGCCAGCAGCGGACTAGCGGGGGGCACCGGGGAGCTGTTTTTT
V: TRBV5-1
D: TRBD2
J: TRBJ2-2
size: NA

CDR3: CASSLYRDTVMNTEAFF
DNA: TGCGCCAGCAGCTTGTACCGGGACACAGTCATGAACACTGAAGCTTTCTTT
V: TRBV5-1
D: NA
J: TRBJ1-1
size: NA

CDR3: CASSSSGRSTNEQFF
DNA: TGCGCCAGCAGTTCAAGCGGGAGAAGCACCAATGAGCAGTTCTTC
V: TRBV5-1
D: TRBD2
J: TRBJ2-1
size: NA

CDR3: CASRGVAGAYNEQFF
DNA: TGTGCCAGCAGGGGCGTAGCGGGGGCCTACAATGAGCAGTTCTTC
V: TRBV2
D: TRBD2
J: TRBJ2-1
size: NA

CDR3: CASSFTGGNSPLHF
DNA: TGTGCCAGCAGCTTCACGGGAGGGAATTCACCCCTCCACTTT
V: TRBV7-9
D: NA
J: TRBJ1-6
size: NA

CDR3: CASSERLGRGTEQYF
DNA: TGTGCCAGCAGTGAAAGGCTGGGCAGGGGGACCGAGCAGTACTTC
V: TRBV6-1
D: TRBD1
J: TRBJ2-7
size: NA

CDR3: CASAREASHEQFF
DNA: TGTGCCAGCGCGAGGGAGGCTAGCCATGAGCAGTTCTTC
V: TRBV2
D: NA
J: TRBJ2-1
size: NA

CDR3: CASSLSRGAAWYPRTQYF
DNA: TGTGCCAGCAGTTTATCGCGGGGGGCCGCCTGGTATCCGAGGACCCAGTACTTC
V: TRBV27
D: TRBD2
J: TRBJ2-5
size: NA

CDR3: CASSQAGQGYETQYF
DNA: TGCGCCAGCAGCCAAGCGGGACAGGGGTACGAGACCCAGTACTTC
V: TRBV4-1
D: TRBD1
J: TRBJ2-5
size: NA

CDR3: CASSTRDSEAFF
DNA: TGTGCCAGCAGCACCAGGGACAGTGAAGCTTTCTTT
V: TRBV7-6
D: TRBD1
J: TRBJ1-1
size: few

CDR3: CASSQVSGDTEAFF
DNA: TGCGCCAGCAGCCAAGTGAGCGGAGACACTGAAGCTTTCTTT
V: TRBV4-1
D: NA
J: TRBJ1-1
size: NA

CDR3: CASSLGTTQATNEKLFF
DNA: TGTGCCAGCAGCTTGGGAACCACACAAGCAACTAATGAAAAACTGTTTTTT
V: TRBV5-8
D: NA
J: TRBJ1-4
size: NA

CDR3: CASSLTGRQPQHF
DNA: TGTGCCAGCAGCTTGACAGGGCGGCAGCCCCAGCATTTT
V: TRBV6-1
D: TRBD1
J: TRBJ1-5
size: few

CDR3: CASSLAGDEQFF
DNA: TGTGCCAGCTCACTAGCGGGTGATGAGCAGTTCTTC
V: TRBV2
D: TRBD2
J: TRBJ2-1
size: NA

CDR3: CASSSEGNYGYTF
DNA: TGTGCCAGCTCGTCGGAGGGTAACTATGGCTACACCTTC
V: TRBV18
D: NA
J: TRBJ1-2
size: NA

CDR3: CASSAPGTEISYEQYF
DNA: TGTGCCAGTAGTGCCCCCGGGACAGAGATCTCCTACGAGCAGTACTTC
V: TRBV19
D: TRBD1
J: TRBJ2-7
size: NA

CDR3: CASSKTWREGSTGELFF
DNA: TGTGCCAGCAGCAAAACCTGGCGGGAGGGGTCCACCGGGGAGCTGTTTTTT
V: TRBV5-5
D: TRBD2
J: TRBJ2-2
size: NA

CDR3: CASSLGTNGNTIYF
DNA: TGCGCCAGCAGCTTGGGGACAAACGGAAACACCATATATTTT
V: TRBV5-1
D: NA
J: TRBJ1-3
size: NA

CDR3: CSARRGQGIFEQFF
DNA: TGCAGCGCAAGACGGGGACAGGGAATTTTTGAGCAGTTCTTC
V: TRBV29-1
D: TRBD1
J: TRBJ2-1
size: NA

CDR3: CASSGQGVYGYTF
DNA: TGTGCCAGCAGCGGACAGGGCGTCTATGGCTACACCTTC
V: TRBV6-1
D: TRBD1
J: TRBJ1-2
size: few

CDR3: CASNTGGILTDTQYF
DNA: TGTGCCAGCAACACGGGGGGGATTCTCACAGATACGCAGTATTTT
V: TRBV6-5
D: TRBD2
J: TRBJ2-3
size: NA

CDR3: CSAREIRGHTF
DNA: TGCAGTGCTAGAGAGATCAGGGGCCACACCTTC
V: TRBV20-1
D: NA
J: TRBJ1-2
size: NA

CDR3: CAISESTSGSYEQYF
DNA: TGTGCCATCAGTGAGTCGACTAGCGGGAGTTACGAGCAGTACTTC
V: TRBV10-3
D: TRBD2
J: TRBJ2-7
size: NA

CDR3: CASSIDFSAGELFF
DNA: TGTGCCAGTAGTATAGATTTTAGCGCCGGGGAGCTGTTTTTT
V: TRBV19
D: NA
J: TRBJ2-2
size: NA

CDR3: CASSVSTEPNQPQHF
DNA: TGTGCCAGCAGCGTGTCAACAGAACCCAATCAGCCCCAGCATTTT
V: TRBV9
D: NA
J: TRBJ1-5
size: NA

CDR3: CASSIRLAGVSDTQYF
DNA: TGTGCCAGCAGCATTCGACTAGCGGGAGTTTCAGATACGCAGTATTTT
V: TRBV5-4
D: TRBD2
J: TRBJ2-3
size: NA

CDR3: CASSFDRGGSEQFF
DNA: TGCGCCAGCAGTTTTGACAGGGGAGGGAGCGAGCAGTTCTTC
V: TRBV5-1
D: NA
J: TRBJ2-1
size: NA